This record concerns one TCR beta chain sequence. The libraries were made with immunoSEQ v3.0 at survey level. Profiling relied on immunoSEQ multiplex PCR, and the TCRdb table lists in-frame clones only, not all of them. Of about 40,000 clones detected, around 83% appear once; the ten largest clones hold under 7.5%. The CDR3 sequence is 14 residues long. The V gene end was trimmed by 8 bases and the J gene end by 2 bases; junction bases not matched to a gene: 10. Germline V gives CDR1 GTSNPN, CDR2 SVGIG (reference sequence). This record belongs to a study of long-term antiretroviral therapy in people with HIV.

The sequencing used unsorted PBMCs, collected 3.1 years after starting antiretroviral therapy. This TCR was sampled from a woman in her 50s with HIV. The chain is built from TRBV30 and TRBJ2-3, with 7 bases aligning to TRBD1. Here the CDR3 reads CAGMRTGYTDTQYF. As DNA, the CDR3 is TGTGCCGGGATGAGGACAGGCTACACAGATACGCAGTATTTT.